This TCR beta chain derives from a study of control samples from healthy donors and cancer patients. Sequencing used immunoSEQ multiplex PCR; TCRdb keeps in-frame clones, though not all of them. Seen here are roughly 130,000 clones, about 92% observed once, and the top ten hold 1.7%. Sequences were obtained from PBMCs. The clonotype was recovered from a man aged 45 to 65 with head and neck cancer.

The CDR3 nucleotides are TGCGCCAGCTCTACGGGGGCAACTAATGAAAAACTGTTTTTT. Amino acids: CASSTGATNEKLFF. The chain carries TRBV5-1 and TRBJ1-4; maybe TRBD1 (5 bases). Looked up from germline, CDR1 is SGHRS and CDR2 is YFSETQ. The length of the CDR3 is 14 residues. Trimming left V 7 bases short and J 0 bases short, with 10 bases between.